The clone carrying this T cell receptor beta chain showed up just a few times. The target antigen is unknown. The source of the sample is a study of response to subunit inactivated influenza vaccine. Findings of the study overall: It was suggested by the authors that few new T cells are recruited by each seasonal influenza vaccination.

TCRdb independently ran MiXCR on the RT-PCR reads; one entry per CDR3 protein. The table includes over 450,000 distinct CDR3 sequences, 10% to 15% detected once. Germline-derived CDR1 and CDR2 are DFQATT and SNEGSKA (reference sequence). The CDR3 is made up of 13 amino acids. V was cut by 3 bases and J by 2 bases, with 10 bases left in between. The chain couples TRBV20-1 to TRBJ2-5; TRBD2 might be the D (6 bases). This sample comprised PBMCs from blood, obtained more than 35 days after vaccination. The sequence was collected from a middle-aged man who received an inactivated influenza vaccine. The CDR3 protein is CSASGTLQETQYF. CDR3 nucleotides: TGCAGTGCTAGCGGGACTCTACAAGAGACCCAGTACTTC.